The present T cell receptor (beta chain) was sequenced within a study of OX40 agonist ivuxolimab in advanced cancers. Autoimmune disease history or systemic immunosuppression was exclusionary. Sequencing used immunoSEQ multiplex PCR; TCRdb keeps in-frame clones, though not all of them. The table shows tens of thousands of clones, with approximately 90% occurring only once. Germline V gives CDR1 WSHSY, CDR2 SAAADI. Trimming took 2 bases from V and 7 from J, leaving 5 bases between them. The CDR3 runs to 12 residues. The sequenced sample was CD4+ or CD8+ T cells sorted from blood, obtained in a trial of the OX40 agonist ivuxolimab. The chain joins TRBV10-2 to TRBJ2-2; D may match TRBD1 or TRBD2 (5 bases each). This sequence was found in an adult with an advanced solid tumor such as melanoma, head and neck, liver or kidney cancer. CDR3 loop: CASSEGGGELFF. The DNA of the CDR3 is TGCGCCAGCAGTGAGGGGGGCGGGGAGCTGTTTTTT.